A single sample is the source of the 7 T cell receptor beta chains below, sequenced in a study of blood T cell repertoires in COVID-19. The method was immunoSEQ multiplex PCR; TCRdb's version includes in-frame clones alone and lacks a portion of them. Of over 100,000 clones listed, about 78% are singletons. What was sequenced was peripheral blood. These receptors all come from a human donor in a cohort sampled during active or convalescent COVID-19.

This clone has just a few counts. CDR3 sequence reads: CASRLAGDYEQYF. CDR3 sequence (DNA): TGTGCCAGCAGACTAGCGGGAGACTACGAGCAGTACTTC. The genes are TRBV19 and TRBJ2-7, with 12 bases aligning to TRBD2. J was trimmed by 3 bases and V by 9 bases; bases with no gene match: 3. Germline values: CDR1 LNHDA, CDR2 SQIVND (reference sequence). The CDR3 has 13 residues.

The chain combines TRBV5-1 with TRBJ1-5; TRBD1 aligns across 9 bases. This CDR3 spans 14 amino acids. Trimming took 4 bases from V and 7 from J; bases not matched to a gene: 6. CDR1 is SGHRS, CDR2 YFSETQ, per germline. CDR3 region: CASSQTGGSQPQHF. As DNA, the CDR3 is TGCGCCAGCAGCCAAACAGGGGGCAGCCAGCCCCAGCATTTT.

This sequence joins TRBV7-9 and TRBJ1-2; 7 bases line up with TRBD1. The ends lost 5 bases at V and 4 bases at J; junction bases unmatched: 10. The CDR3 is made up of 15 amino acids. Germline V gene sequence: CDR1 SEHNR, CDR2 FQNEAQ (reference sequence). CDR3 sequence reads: CASSADRDSFYGYTF. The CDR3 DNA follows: TGTGCCAGCAGCGCGGACCGGGACAGTTTCTATGGCTACACCTTC.

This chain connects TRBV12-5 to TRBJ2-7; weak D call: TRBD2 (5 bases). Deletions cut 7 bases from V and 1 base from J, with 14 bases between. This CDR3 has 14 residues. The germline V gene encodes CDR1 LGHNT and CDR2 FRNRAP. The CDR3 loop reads CASEGPRASYEQYF. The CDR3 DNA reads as TGTGCTAGTGAAGGGCCGAGGGCATCCTACGAGCAGTACTTC.

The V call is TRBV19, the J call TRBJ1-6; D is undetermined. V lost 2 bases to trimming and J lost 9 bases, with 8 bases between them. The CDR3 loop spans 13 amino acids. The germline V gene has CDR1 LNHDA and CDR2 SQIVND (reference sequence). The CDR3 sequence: CASSIIGVSPLHF. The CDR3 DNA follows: TGTGCCAGTAGTATAATAGGAGTTTCACCCCTCCACTTT.

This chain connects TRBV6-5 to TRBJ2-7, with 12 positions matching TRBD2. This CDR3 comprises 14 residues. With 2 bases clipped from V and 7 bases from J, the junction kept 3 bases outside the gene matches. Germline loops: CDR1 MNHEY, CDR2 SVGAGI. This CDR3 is CASSYEGLAGEQYF. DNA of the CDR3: TGTGCCAGCAGTTACGAAGGACTAGCGGGGGAGCAGTACTTC.

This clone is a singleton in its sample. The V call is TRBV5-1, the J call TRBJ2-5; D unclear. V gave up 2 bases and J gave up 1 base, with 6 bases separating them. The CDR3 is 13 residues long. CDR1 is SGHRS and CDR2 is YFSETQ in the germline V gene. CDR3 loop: CASSFDIQETQYF. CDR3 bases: TGCGCCAGCAGCTTTGACATCCAAGAGACCCAGTACTTC.